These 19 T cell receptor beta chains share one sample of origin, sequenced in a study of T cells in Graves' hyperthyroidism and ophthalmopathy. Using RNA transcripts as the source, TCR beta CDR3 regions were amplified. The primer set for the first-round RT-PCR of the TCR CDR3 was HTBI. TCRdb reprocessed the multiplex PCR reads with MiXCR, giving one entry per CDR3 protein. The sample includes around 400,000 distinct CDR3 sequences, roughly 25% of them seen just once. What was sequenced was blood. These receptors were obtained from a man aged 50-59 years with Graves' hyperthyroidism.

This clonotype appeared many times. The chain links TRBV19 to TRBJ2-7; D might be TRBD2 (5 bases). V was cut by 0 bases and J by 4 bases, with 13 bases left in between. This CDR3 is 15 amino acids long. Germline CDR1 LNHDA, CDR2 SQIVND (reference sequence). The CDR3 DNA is TGTGCCAGTAGTATAGATCAGCGGCCGACTTACGAGCAGTACTTC. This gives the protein CASSIDQRPTYEQYF.

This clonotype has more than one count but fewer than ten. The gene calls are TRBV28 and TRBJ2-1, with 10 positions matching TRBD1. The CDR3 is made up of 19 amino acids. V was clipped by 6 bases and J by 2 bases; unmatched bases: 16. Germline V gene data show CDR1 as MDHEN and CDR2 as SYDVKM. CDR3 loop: CASRQPGQGTPGPYNEQFF. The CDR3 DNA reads TGTGCCAGCAGACAACCGGGACAGGGGACACCCGGGCCCTACAATGAGCAGTTCTTC.

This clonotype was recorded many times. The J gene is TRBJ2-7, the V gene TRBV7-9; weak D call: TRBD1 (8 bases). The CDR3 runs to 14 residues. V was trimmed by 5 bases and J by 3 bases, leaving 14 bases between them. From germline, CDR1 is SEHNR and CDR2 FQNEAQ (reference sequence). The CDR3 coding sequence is TGTGCCAGCAGCGACAGGGGAGGGGGCTACGAGCAGTACTTC. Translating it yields CASSDRGGGYEQYF.

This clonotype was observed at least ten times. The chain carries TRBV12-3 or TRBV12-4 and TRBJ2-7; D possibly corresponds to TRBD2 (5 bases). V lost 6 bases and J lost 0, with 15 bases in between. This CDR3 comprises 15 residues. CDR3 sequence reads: CASSPSGSGSYEQYF. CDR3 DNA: TGTGCCAGCAGCCCCTCGGGATCGGGCTCCTACGAGCAGTACTTC.

CDR3 coding DNA: TGTGCCAGTAGTATTTACGGAGGGGACCCCGAGCAGTACTTC. It translates to CASSIYGGDPEQYF. The chain carries TRBV19 and TRBJ2-7; TRBD2 might be the D (6 bases). The V and J ends lost 3 bases and 6 bases respectively, with 15 bases between them. The germline V gene encodes CDR1 LNHDA and CDR2 SQIVND (reference sequence). CDR3 size: 14 residues.

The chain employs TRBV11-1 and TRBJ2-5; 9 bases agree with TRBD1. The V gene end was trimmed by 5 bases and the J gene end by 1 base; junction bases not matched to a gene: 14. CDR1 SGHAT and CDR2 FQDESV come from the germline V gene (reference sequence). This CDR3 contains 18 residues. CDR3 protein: CASSQGTGFGFSQETQYF. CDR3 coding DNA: TGTGCCAGCAGCCAAGGGACAGGGTTCGGTTTCTCCCAAGAGACCCAGTACTTC.

DNA for the CDR3: TGTGCCAGCAGCCCCTTAGACAACAATGAGCAGTTCTTC. This gives the protein CASSPLDNNEQFF. The chain recombines TRBV11-3 with TRBJ2-1; D is ambiguous. The CDR3 loop spans 13 amino acids. V lost 5 bases, J lost 5 bases, and 10 bases lay in between. Germline CDR1 reads SGHNT; CDR2 reads YENEEA.

The CDR3 loop reads CASSTTQRYEQFF. CDR3 in DNA: TGTGCCAGCAGCACCACGCAAAGATATGAGCAGTTCTTC. This chain connects TRBV5-6 to TRBJ2-1; D gene ambiguous. Germline values: CDR1 SGHDT, CDR2 YYEEEE. The CDR3 sequence is 13 residues long. Trimming removed 4 bases at V and 8 bases at J, with 13 bases between. Complete variable domain (other parts from reference TRBV5-6 and TRBJ2-1): DAGVTQSPTHLIKTRGQQVTLRCSPKSGHDTVSWYQQALGQGPQFIFQYYEEEERQRGNFPDRFSGHQFPNYSSELNVNALLLGDSALYLCASSTTQRYEQFFGPGTRLTVL.

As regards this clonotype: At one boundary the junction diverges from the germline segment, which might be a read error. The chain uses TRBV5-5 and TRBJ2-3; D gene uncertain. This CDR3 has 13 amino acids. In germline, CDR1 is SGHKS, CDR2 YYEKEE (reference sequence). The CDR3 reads CASNLASTDTQYF. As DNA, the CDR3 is TGTGCCAGCAACTTGGCCAGCACAGACACGCAGTATTTT. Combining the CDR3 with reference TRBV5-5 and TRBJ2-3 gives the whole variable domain DAGVTQSPTHLIKTRGQQVTLRCSPISGHKSVSWYQQVLGQGPQFIFQYYEKEERGRGNFPDRFSARQFPNYSSELNVNALLLGDSALYLCASNLASTDTQYFGPGTRLTVL.

CDR3 in amino acids: CSARVGVGDEQFF. DNA for the CDR3: TGCAGTGCTAGAGTCGGAGTGGGGGATGAGCAGTTCTTC. The V and J genes are TRBV20-1 and TRBJ2-1; D is perhaps TRBD1 or TRBD2 (5 bases each). Trimming removed 1 base at V and 8 bases at J, with 12 bases between. The germline V gene encodes CDR1 DFQATT and CDR2 SNEGSKA (reference sequence). The CDR3 sequence is 13 residues long.

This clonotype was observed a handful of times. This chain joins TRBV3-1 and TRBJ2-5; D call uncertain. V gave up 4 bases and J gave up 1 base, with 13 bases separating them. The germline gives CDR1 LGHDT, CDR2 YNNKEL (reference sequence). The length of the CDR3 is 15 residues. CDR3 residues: CASSPARSRQETQYF. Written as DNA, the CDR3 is TGTGCCAGCAGCCCAGCACGGAGTCGCCAAGAGACCCAGTACTTC.

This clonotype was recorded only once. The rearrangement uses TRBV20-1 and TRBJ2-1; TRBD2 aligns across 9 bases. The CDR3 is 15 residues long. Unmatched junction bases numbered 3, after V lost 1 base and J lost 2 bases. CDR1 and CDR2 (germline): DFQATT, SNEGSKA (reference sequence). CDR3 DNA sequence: TGCAGTGCTAGAGTAGCGGGAGTAACCTACAATGAGCAGTTCTTC. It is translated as CSARVAGVTYNEQFF.

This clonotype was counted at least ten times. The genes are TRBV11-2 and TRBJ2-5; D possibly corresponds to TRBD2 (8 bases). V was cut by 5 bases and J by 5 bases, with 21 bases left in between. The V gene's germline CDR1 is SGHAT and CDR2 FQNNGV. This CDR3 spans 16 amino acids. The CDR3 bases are TGTGCCAGCAGCCCCTCGGGAGGGGGCGCGGGGGAGACCCAGTACTTC. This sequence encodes CASSPSGGGAGETQYF.

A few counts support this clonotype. The CDR3 nucleotides are TGTGCCAGCAGCGGGGACAGGGGTTGGAGCTACACCTTC. Translated, it gives CASSGDRGWSYTF. This chain links TRBV12-3 or TRBV12-4 with TRBJ1-2, with 10 positions matching TRBD1. The CDR3 is 13 residues long. V gave up 6 bases and J gave up 9 bases; unmatched junction bases: 7.

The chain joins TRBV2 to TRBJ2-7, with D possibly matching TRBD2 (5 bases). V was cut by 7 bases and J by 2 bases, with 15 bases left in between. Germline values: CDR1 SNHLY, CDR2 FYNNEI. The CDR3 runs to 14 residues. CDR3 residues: CASTSADYPYEQYF. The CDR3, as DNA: TGTGCCAGCACTTCGGCAGACTATCCCTACGAGCAGTACTTC.

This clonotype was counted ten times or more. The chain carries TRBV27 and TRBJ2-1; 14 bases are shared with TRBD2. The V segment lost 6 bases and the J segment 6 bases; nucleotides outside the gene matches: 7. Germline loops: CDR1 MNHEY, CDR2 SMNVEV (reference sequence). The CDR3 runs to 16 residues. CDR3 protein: CASRMGLAGEGNEQFF. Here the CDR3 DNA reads TGTGCCAGCAGGATGGGACTAGCGGGAGAGGGCAATGAGCAGTTCTTC.

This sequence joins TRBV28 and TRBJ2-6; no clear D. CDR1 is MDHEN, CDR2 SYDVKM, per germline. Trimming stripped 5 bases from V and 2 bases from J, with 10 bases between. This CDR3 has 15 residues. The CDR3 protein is CASSPQSAGANVLTF. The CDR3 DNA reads TGTGCCAGCAGTCCCCAGTCTGCTGGGGCCAACGTCCTGACTTTC.

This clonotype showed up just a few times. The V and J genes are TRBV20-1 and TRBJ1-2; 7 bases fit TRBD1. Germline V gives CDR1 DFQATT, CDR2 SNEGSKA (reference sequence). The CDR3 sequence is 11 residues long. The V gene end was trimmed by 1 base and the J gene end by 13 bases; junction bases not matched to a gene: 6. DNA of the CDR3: TGCAGTGCTAGAGCCCAGGGGGTTTCCACCTTC. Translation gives CSARAQGVSTF.

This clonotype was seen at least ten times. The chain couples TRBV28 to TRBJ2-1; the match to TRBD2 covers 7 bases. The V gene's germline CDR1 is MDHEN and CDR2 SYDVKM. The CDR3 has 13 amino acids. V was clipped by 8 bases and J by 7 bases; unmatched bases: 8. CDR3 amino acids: CASAASGFNEQFF. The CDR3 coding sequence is TGTGCCAGCGCGGCTAGCGGATTTAATGAGCAGTTCTTC.